The clone carrying this TCR beta chain appeared once. This entry is derived from a study of blood T cell repertoires in COVID-19. Study as a whole: From the United States, Italy and Spain came samples of acute and convalescent COVID-19. Sources were T cells, B-cell-depleted T cells, or PBMCs; the material itself was cDNA or gDNA.

In the original analysis: Scientists estimated how many nucleated cells there were by amplifying reference gene primers. Sequencing was performed with immunoSEQ multiplex PCR; in TCRdb, only in-frame clones are kept and a portion is missing. D and trimming come from the DNA, and the V and J calls and clone size come from that table. The sample includes approximately 270,000 clones, roughly 88% of them seen just once. This receptor was obtained from a woman aged 65 to 85 with acute or convalescent COVID-19. Sequencing used peripheral blood.

DNA of the CDR3: TGCGCCAGCAGTGAGTACCAGGGTAACACCGGGGAGCTGTTTTTT. Translated: CASSEYQGNTGELFF. The chain joins TRBV5-1 to TRBJ2-2; tentative D call: TRBD1 (5 bases). V was shortened by 5 bases and J by 2 bases, with 13 bases between the two germline ends. Per the germline V gene, CDR1 is SGHRS and CDR2 is YFSETQ. The CDR3 runs to 15 residues. Complete variable domain (other parts from reference TRBV5-1 and TRBJ2-2): KAGVTQTPRYLIKTRGQQVTLSCSPISGHRSVSWYQQTPGQGLQFLFEYFSETQRNKGNFPGRFSGRQFSNSRSEMNVSTLELGDSALYLCASSEYQGNTGELFFGEGSRLTVL.